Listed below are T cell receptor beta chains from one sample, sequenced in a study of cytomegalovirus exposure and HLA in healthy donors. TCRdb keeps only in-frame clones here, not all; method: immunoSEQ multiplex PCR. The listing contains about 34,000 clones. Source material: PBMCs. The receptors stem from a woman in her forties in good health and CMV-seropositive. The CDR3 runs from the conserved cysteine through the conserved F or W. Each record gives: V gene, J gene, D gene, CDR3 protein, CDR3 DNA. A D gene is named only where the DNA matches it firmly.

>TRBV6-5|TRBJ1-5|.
CASSQGGPNQPQHF
TGTGCCAGCAGCCAGGGCGGACCGAATCAGCCCCAGCATTTT
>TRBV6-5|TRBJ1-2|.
CASRPGTPYGYTF
TGTGCCAGCAGACCTGGGACACCCTATGGCTACACCTTC
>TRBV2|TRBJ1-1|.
CASSDRRADTEAFF
TGTGCCAGCAGTGACAGGCGGGCAGACACTGAAGCTTTCTTT
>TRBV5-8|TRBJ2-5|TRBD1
CASSHGTGGGETQYF
TGTGCCAGCAGCCACGGTACAGGGGGCGGAGAGACCCAGTACTTC
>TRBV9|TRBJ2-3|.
CASSVGGLSDTQYF
TGTGCCAGCAGCGTAGGAGGCCTCTCAGATACGCAGTATTTT
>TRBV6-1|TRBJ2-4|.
CASSPADRLNIQYF
TGTGCCAGCAGCCCGGCGGACAGACTAAACATTCAGTACTTC
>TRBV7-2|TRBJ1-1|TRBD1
CASSLVGQGGTEAFF
TGTGCCAGCAGCTTAGTTGGACAGGGCGGCACTGAAGCTTTCTTT
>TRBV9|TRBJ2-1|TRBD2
CASSPRTSGNEQFF
TGTGCCAGCAGCCCCCGGACTAGCGGCAATGAGCAGTTCTTC
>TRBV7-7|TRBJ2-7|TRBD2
CASSFPLRREDYEQYF
TGTGCTAGCAGCTTCCCCCTTAGGCGGGAGGATTACGAGCAGTACTTC
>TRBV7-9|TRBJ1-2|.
CASSYSPGQNYGYTF
TGTGCCAGCAGCTATTCACCGGGACAAAACTATGGCTACACCTTC
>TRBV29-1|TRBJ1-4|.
CSALDTTTNEKLFF
TGCAGCGCCCTGGACACTACAACTAATGAAAAACTGTTTTTT
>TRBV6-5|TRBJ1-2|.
CASSYNGFLGYTF
TGTGCCAGCAGTTATAACGGGTTTTTGGGCTACACCTTC
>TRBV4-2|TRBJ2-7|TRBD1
CASSPNPGQGFTYEQYF
TGTGCCAGCAGCCCAAACCCGGGACAGGGGTTCACCTACGAGCAGTACTTC
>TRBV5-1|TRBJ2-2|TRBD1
CASRSDRGNTGELFF
TGCGCCAGCAGGTCGGACAGGGGGAACACCGGGGAGCTGTTTTTT
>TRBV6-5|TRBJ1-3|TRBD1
CASSGGTGTGNTIYF
TGTGCCAGCAGTGGAGGGACAGGTACCGGAAACACCATATATTTT